This T cell receptor (beta chain) was captured by sequencing in a study of cytomegalovirus exposure and HLA in healthy donors. The study's findings and limits: Rare TCR sequences dominated, though some public TCRs recurred in many donors. A few of the chains that were CMV-associated were confirmed in vitro to be specific for CMV antigens.

This PCR relied on a set of 60 Vbeta primers and 13 Jbeta primers. Clones were sequenced by immunoSEQ multiplex PCR, and TCRdb holds only the in-frame ones, with some missing. The sample includes over 150,000 clones, about four fifths of them seen just once. Remarks on this clone: Its antigen is still unknown.

V was cut by 0 bases and J by 3 bases, with 10 bases left in between. This CDR3 has 15 amino acids. The V gene's germline CDR1 is SGHRS and CDR2 YFSETQ. The chain combines TRBV5-1 with TRBJ1-5, with D perhaps TRBD1 (5 bases). This receptor was taken from a male donor in good health and CMV-seropositive. Sequenced input: PBMCs. The CDR3 region has the DNA TGCGCCAGCAGCTTGGATGGAGGGGCCAATCAGCCCCAGCATTTT. This translates into CASSLDGGANQPQHF.